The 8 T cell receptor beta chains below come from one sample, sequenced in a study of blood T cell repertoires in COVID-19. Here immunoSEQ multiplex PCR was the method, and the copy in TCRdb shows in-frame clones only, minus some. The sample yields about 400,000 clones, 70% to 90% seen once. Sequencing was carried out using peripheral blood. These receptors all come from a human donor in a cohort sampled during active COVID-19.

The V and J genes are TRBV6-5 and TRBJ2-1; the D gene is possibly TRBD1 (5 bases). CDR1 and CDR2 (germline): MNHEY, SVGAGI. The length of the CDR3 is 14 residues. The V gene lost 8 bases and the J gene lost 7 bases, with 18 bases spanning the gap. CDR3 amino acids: CASEDRRVVNEQFF. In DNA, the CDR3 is TGTGCCAGCGAGGACCGCAGGGTAGTGAATGAGCAGTTCTTC.

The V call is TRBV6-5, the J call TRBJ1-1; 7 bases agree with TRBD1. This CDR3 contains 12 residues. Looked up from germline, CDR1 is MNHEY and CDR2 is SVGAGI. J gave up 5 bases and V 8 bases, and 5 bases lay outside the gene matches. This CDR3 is CASGRGRTEAFF. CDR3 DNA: TGTGCCAGCGGAAGGGGGCGAACTGAAGCTTTCTTT.

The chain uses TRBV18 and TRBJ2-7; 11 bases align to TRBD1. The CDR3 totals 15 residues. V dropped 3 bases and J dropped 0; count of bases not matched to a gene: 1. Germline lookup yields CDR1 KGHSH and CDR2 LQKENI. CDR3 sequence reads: CASSPGTGGSYEQYF. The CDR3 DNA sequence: TGTGCCAGCTCACCGGGGACAGGGGGCTCCTACGAGCAGTACTTC.

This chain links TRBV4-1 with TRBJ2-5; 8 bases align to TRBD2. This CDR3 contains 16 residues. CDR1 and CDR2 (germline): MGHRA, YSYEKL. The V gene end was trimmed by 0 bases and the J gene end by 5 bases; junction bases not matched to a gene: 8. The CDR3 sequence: CASSQDASGSWETQYF. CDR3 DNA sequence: TGCGCCAGCAGCCAAGATGCGAGCGGGAGCTGGGAGACCCAGTACTTC.

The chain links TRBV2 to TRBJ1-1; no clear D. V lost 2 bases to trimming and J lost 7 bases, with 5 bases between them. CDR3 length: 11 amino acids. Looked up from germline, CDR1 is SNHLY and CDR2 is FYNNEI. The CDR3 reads CASSEQYEAFF. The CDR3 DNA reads TGTGCCAGCAGTGAACAGTATGAAGCTTTCTTT.

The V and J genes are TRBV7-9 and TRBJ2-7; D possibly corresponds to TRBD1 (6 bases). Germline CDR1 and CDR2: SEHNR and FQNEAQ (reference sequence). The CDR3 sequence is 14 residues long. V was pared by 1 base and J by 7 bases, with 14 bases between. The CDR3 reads CASSLGGGGGEQYF. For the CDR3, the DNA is TGTGCCAGCAGCTTAGGAGGTGGGGGCGGAGAGCAGTACTTC. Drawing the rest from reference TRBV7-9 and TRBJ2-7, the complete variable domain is DTGVSQNPRHKITKRGQNVTFRCDPISEHNRLYWYRQTLGQGPEFLTYFQNEAQLEKSRLLSDRFSAERPKGSFSTLEIQRTEQGDSAMYLCASSLGGGGGEQYFGPGTRLTVT.

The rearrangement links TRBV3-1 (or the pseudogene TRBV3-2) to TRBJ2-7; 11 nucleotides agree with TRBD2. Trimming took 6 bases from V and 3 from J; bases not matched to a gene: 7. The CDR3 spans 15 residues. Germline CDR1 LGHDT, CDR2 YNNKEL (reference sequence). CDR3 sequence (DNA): TGTGCCAGCAGTCTAGCGGGAGGCCTCCTCTACGAGCAGTACTTC. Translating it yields CASSLAGGLLYEQYF.

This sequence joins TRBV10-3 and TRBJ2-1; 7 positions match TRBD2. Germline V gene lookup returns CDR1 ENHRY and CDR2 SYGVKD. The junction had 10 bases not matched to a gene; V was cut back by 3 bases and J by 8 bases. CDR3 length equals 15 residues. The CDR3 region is CAISETLAEGDEQFF. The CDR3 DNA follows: TGTGCCATCAGTGAAACCCTAGCGGAAGGGGATGAGCAGTTCTTC.